Below, 2 T cell receptor beta chains from the same sample are listed, as sequenced in a study of CD49a tissue-resident CD8 T cells in human skin. The repertoire was sequenced with immunoSEQ multiplex PCR; TCRdb's copy has only in-frame clones and lacks some. This repertoire shows 1,200 to 1,500 clones, just under 70% found once; its top ten account for over 35%. The specimen sequenced was CLA- CD8+ effector memory T cells sorted from blood. These receptors all stem from a human donor in good health.

The chain carries TRBV5-6 and TRBJ2-1; tentative D call: TRBD2 (7 bases). The germline V and J ends were trimmed by 7 bases and 2 bases, with 16 bases remaining between them. From germline, CDR1 is SGHDT and CDR2 YYEEEE. This CDR3 is 15 amino acids long. The CDR3, as DNA: TGTGCCAGCGGGGGGCTAGCGGACCCCTACAATGAGCAGTTCTTC. This encodes CASGGLADPYNEQFF.

CDR3 in amino acids: CASSFFGGGLGNEQFF. Written as DNA, the CDR3 is TGTGCCAGCAGCTTTTTTGGGGGGGGCCTAGGAAATGAGCAGTTCTTC. The V call is TRBV7-3, the J call TRBJ2-1, with D possibly matching TRBD2 (7 bases). Germline assignment: CDR1 SGHTA and CDR2 FQGTGA. This CDR3 has 16 residues. V was clipped by 3 bases and J by 7 bases, with 19 bases between them. Drawing the rest from reference TRBV7-3 and TRBJ2-1, the complete variable domain is GAGVSQTPSNKVTEKGKYVELRCDPISGHTALYWYRQSLGQGPEFLIYFQGTGAADDSGLPNDRFFAVRPEGSVSTLKIQRTERGDSAVYLCASSFFGGGLGNEQFFGPGTRLTVL.